A selection of T cell receptor beta chains follows, all from one sample in a study of cytomegalovirus exposure and HLA in healthy donors. TCRdb's table, derived via immunoSEQ multiplex PCR, lists solely in-frame clones and lacks some. The sample holds approximately 64,000 clones, more than 85% seen once. Sequenced: PBMCs. The source is a woman aged 18-35 years in good health and CMV-seronegative. The CDR3 runs from the conserved cysteine through the conserved F or W. The order of the fields is J gene, V gene, CDR3 protein.

TRBJ2-1,TRBV11-2,CASSLVVGPGQSSYNEQFF
TRBJ2-7,TRBV27,CASSFLHGTGIPYEQYF
TRBJ2-1,TRBV15,CATSREQTRGSYNEQFF
TRBJ2-7,TRBV7-8,CASSRNNRGLYEQYF
TRBJ1-5,TRBV19,CASSLVQGHQPQHF
TRBJ2-2,TRBV5-4,CASSPASGRGSTGELFF
TRBJ2-7,TRBV6-6,CASSFGGPGEQYF
TRBJ2-6,TRBV19,CASSTTGAGANVLTF
TRBJ1-5,TRBV12-2,CASRLNTGQGLYSNQPQHF
TRBJ2-7,TRBV28,CASSLRLGGPSGNFSYEQYF
TRBJ2-1,TRBV9,CASGTGNEQFF
TRBJ1-1,TRBV29-1,CSVRNRGRNTEAFF
TRBJ2-1,TRBV6-4,CASSEGPFNEQFF
TRBJ2-1,TRBV5-4,CASTLGALYNEQFF
TRBJ2-1,TRBV7-9,CASSLAGLPSNEQFF
TRBJ2-7,TRBV11-2,CASSLDLRLAISYEQYF
TRBJ1-2,TRBV28,CASSPWGPLGGYTF
TRBJ1-4,TRBV9,CASSLSIGGPFNEKLFF
TRBJ2-7,TRBV2,CASSDSGGIHEQYF
TRBJ2-2,TRBV7-2,CASSLVLSGTGELFF